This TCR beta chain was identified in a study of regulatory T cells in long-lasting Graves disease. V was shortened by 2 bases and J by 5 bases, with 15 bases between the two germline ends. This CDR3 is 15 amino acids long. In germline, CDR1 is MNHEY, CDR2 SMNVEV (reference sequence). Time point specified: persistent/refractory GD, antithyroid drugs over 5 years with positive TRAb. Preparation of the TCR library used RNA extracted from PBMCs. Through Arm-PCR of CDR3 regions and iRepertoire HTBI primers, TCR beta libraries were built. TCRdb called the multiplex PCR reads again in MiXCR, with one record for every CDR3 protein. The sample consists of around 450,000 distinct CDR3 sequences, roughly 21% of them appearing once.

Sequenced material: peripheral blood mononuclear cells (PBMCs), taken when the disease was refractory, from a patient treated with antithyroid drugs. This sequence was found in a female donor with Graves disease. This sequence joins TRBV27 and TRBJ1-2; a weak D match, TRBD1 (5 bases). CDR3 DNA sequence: TGTGCCAGCAGTTTAGGGCAGGGAGGCCAATATGGCTACACCTTC. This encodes CASSLGQGGQYGYTF.